The next 32 T cell receptor beta chains were all read from a single sample in a study of T-cell memory formation after mild COVID-19. TCRdb reprocessed the 5' RACE reads with MiXCR, giving one entry per CDR3 protein. This table holds 530,000 or so distinct CDR3 sequences, around a sixth found once. Input material: PBMCs or a T cell subset sorted from them (not recorded which). Source of these receptors: an adult woman who had mild COVID-19 (a few samples of this study predate the infection). Cell type and time point are not known.

This clonotype was seen a few times. The chain links TRBV20-1 to TRBJ2-7; D possibly uses TRBD1 or TRBD2 (5 bases each). The germline CDR1 and CDR2 sequences are DFQATT and SNEGSKA (reference sequence). This CDR3 has 12 residues. Trimming took off 4 bases at V and 3 bases at J, with 10 bases between the two ends. CDR3 in DNA: TGCAGTGCTAAGGGACCCAACTACGAGCAGTACTTC. This encodes CSAKGPNYEQYF.

The genes are TRBV3-1 and TRBJ1-1, with D unclear. Germline values: CDR1 LGHDT, CDR2 YNNKEL (reference sequence). V was trimmed by 4 bases and J by 1 base, leaving 10 bases between them. This CDR3 region has 14 residues. CDR3 protein: CASSLPGRNTEAFF. The CDR3 nucleotides are TGTGCCAGCAGCCTTCCCGGCAGGAACACTGAAGCTTTCTTT.

This clonotype occurred a few times. The chain employs TRBV7-9 and TRBJ2-7, with D hard to call. The CDR3 runs 13 residues. V was cut by 5 bases and J by 4 bases, with 12 bases left in between. CDR1 is SEHNR and CDR2 is FQNEAQ in the germline V gene (reference sequence). DNA for the CDR3: TGTGCCAGCAGCCCCTCGGCAGGATACGAGCAGTACTTC. Translating it yields CASSPSAGYEQYF.

The CDR3 loop is CASSYGVGTEAFF. DNA of the CDR3: TGTGCCAGCAGTTACGGGGTTGGGACTGAAGCTTTCTTT. The chain is built from TRBV27 and TRBJ1-1; D is unclear. With 4 bases removed from V and 5 bases from J, the gap between germline ends came to 11 bases. The CDR3 runs 13 residues. Germline CDR1 MNHEY, CDR2 SMNVEV (reference sequence).

This clonotype was seen a handful of times. The chain joins TRBV12-3 or TRBV12-4 to TRBJ1-6; 8 nucleotides agree with TRBD1. V shed 7 bases and J 6 bases; nucleotides not matched to a gene: 5. The length of the CDR3 is 14 residues. The CDR3 protein is CASTPDRVNSPLHF. The CDR3 DNA reads TGTGCCAGCACCCCGGACAGGGTTAATTCACCCCTCCACTTT.

This clonotype was recorded a few times. The gene calls are TRBV5-1 and TRBJ1-2; 8 bases map to TRBD1. CDR1 is SGHRS and CDR2 is YFSETQ in the germline V gene. This CDR3 comprises 15 residues. V shed 5 bases, J shed 2 bases, and the junction held 8 bases outside the gene matches. The CDR3 loop is CASRRDRGANYGYTF. CDR3 sequence (DNA): TGCGCCAGCAGACGAGACAGGGGTGCGAACTATGGCTACACCTTC. Full variable domain (outside the CDR3, taken from reference TRBV5-1 and TRBJ1-2): KAGVTQTPRYLIKTRGQQVTLSCSPISGHRSVSWYQQTPGQGLQFLFEYFSETQRNKGNFPGRFSGRQFSNSRSEMNVSTLELGDSALYLCASRRDRGANYGYTFGSGTRLTVV.

The rearrangement links TRBV12-3 or TRBV12-4 to TRBJ2-6; no reliable D call. V lost 5 bases, J lost 2 bases, and 4 bases lay in between. This CDR3 is 13 amino acids long. The CDR3 DNA reads TGTGCCAGCAGTCAAACTGGGGCCAACGTCCTGACTTTC. Translation: CASSQTGANVLTF.

This clonotype was counted at least ten times. The chain recombines TRBV5-1 with TRBJ2-7; D not resolved. V shed 2 bases and J shed 3 bases, with 6 bases lying between them. The CDR3 extends over 12 amino acids. Germline V gene data show CDR1 as SGHRS and CDR2 as YFSETQ. The CDR3 DNA sequence: TGCGCCAGCAGCTTTGGTGGCTACGAGCAGTACTTC. This translates into CASSFGGYEQYF.

There are a few counts of this clonotype. CDR3 loop: CASQMGTVLYEQYF. CDR3 nucleotide sequence: TGTGCCAGTCAGATGGGGACCGTCCTCTACGAGCAGTACTTC. J is TRBJ2-7 and V is TRBV28; D may correspond to TRBD1 or TRBD2 (5 bases each). The length of the CDR3 is 14 residues. Trimming removed 9 bases from V and 3 bases from J, with 18 bases in between. From germline, CDR1 is MDHEN and CDR2 SYDVKM.

This clonotype was seen a few times. CDR3 protein: CASSLANSGTANQPQHF. CDR3 nucleotide sequence: TGTGCCAGCAGTTTAGCTAATTCCGGGACAGCGAATCAGCCCCAGCATTTT. The chain is built from TRBV12-3 or TRBV12-4 and TRBJ1-5, with 7 bases that match TRBD1. The CDR3 consists of 17 residues. After removal of 0 bases from V and 4 bases from J, the junction contained 9 bases not matched to a gene.

The chain uses TRBV18 and TRBJ2-1; 7 positions match TRBD2. Germline CDR1 KGHSH, CDR2 LQKENI. Germline trimming cut 5 bases from V and 5 bases from J; bases unmatched to any gene: 12. This CDR3 has 16 amino acids. DNA of the CDR3: TGTGCCAGCTCATCCACGTTGGGAGGGCCTGACAATGAGCAGTTCTTC. Protein sequence: CASSSTLGGPDNEQFF.

The V and J genes are TRBV30 and TRBJ1-2; D is perhaps TRBD1 (6 bases). The V gene lost 2 bases and the J gene lost 3 bases, with 19 bases spanning the gap. The CDR3 is 16 residues long. Germline CDR1 is GTSNPN and CDR2 is SVGIG (reference sequence). Written as DNA, the CDR3 is TGTGCCTGGAGTTCCACTGAGGGGGATCGGGACTATGGCTACACCTTC. Protein sequence: CAWSSTEGDRDYGYTF.

The sample holds many counts of this clonotype. J is TRBJ2-1 and V is TRBV12-3 or TRBV12-4; 7 positions agree with TRBD2. The CDR3 totals 15 residues. After removal of 7 bases from V and 3 bases from J, the junction contained 9 bases not matched to a gene. CDR3 sequence: CASTLSGLDYNEQFF. The CDR3 region has the DNA TGTGCCAGCACCCTTAGCGGGCTAGACTACAATGAGCAGTTCTTC.

Concerning this clonotype: This sequence may be a read error, since a much larger clone differs from it by one base. The chain employs TRBV9 and TRBJ1-1, with no clear D. Germline-derived CDR1 and CDR2 are SGDLS and YYNGEE. This CDR3 is built from 13 residues. Trimming took 0 bases from V and 0 from J, leaving 3 bases between them. CDR3 sequence (DNA): TGTGCCAGCAGCGTAGTGGTGAACACTGAAGCTTTCTTT. Translating it yields CASSVVVNTEAFF.

The chain links TRBV10-3 to TRBJ1-3; D possibly corresponds to TRBD1 (6 bases). Germline V gene data show CDR1 as ENHRY and CDR2 as SYGVKD. Trimming shortened V by 10 bases and J by 0 bases, and 13 bases separated the two germline ends. CDR3 length: 14 residues. The CDR3 coding sequence is TGTGCCACGGGGACACCCACCTCTGGAAACACCATATATTTT. Translated: CATGTPTSGNTIYF.

This clonotype was seen repeatedly, ten times or more. This chain connects TRBV12-3 or TRBV12-4 to TRBJ2-7; the D gene could be TRBD1 or TRBD2 (6 bases each). Trimming pared 3 bases from V and 6 bases from J, leaving 12 bases between. The CDR3 runs 13 residues. CDR3 DNA sequence: TGTGCCAGCAGTTTGGGCAGGGGAGGCGAGCAGTACTTC. Translation: CASSLGRGGEQYF.

The rearrangement links TRBV14 to TRBJ1-2, with D unclear. Germline lookup yields CDR1 SGHDN and CDR2 FVKESK. V was trimmed by 1 base and J by 7 bases, leaving 13 bases between them. This CDR3 spans 14 amino acids. The CDR3 DNA follows: TGTGCCAGCAGCCAAGGTAGAGAAGACGCTGGCTACACCTTC. This gives the protein CASSQGREDAGYTF.

The sample holds a few counts of this clonotype. The chain uses TRBV24-1 and TRBJ2-1; 12 bases agree with TRBD1. The CDR3 is 20 amino acids. V shed 1 base and J 1 base; nucleotides not matched to a gene: 10. CDR1 and CDR2 from the germline V gene are KGHDR and SFDVKD. The CDR3 nucleotides are TGTGCCACCAGTGATTTAGTTGGGACAGGGGGCCCCTCTTCCTACAATGAGCAGTTCTTC. This translates into CATSDLVGTGGPSSYNEQFF.

The chain couples TRBV6-2 or TRBV6-3 to TRBJ1-5; TRBD1 might be the D (6 bases). The V gene's germline CDR1 is MNHEY and CDR2 SVGEGT. V dropped 6 bases and J dropped 1 base, with 10 bases sitting between them. The CDR3 covers 14 residues. The CDR3 sequence is CASRLGGSNQPQHF. The DNA of the CDR3 is TGTGCCAGCAGATTAGGGGGAAGCAATCAGCCCCAGCATTTT.

This clonotype was seen a handful of times. This chain uses TRBV5-1 with TRBJ2-2, with D unresolved. From germline, CDR1 is SGHRS and CDR2 YFSETQ. CDR3 size: 14 residues. V was pared by 1 base and J by 6 bases, with 10 bases between. In DNA form, the CDR3 reads TGCGCCAGCAGCTTGTTAGCTGCCCCCGGGGAGCTGTTTTTT. Encoded protein: CASSLLAAPGELFF.

V and J are TRBV12-3 or TRBV12-4 and TRBJ2-3; D possibly corresponds to TRBD2 (5 bases). The CDR3 sequence is 16 residues long. The V and J ends lost 2 bases and 2 bases respectively, with 14 bases between them. Here the CDR3 reads CASSLRPGSDTDTQYF. CDR3 DNA: TGTGCCAGCAGTTTACGGCCGGGGTCTGACACAGATACGCAGTATTTT.

Only a few counts were recorded for this clonotype. The V and J genes are TRBV13 and TRBJ2-4, with TRBD1 matching 9 bases. The CDR3 sequence is 15 residues long. Germline loops: CDR1 PRHDT, CDR2 FYEKMQ (reference sequence). V gave up 5 bases and J gave up 10 bases; unmatched junction bases: 12. The CDR3, as DNA: TGTGCCAGCAGCGGAGCCGGGACAGGACAGGGGATTCAGTACTTC. Translating it yields CASSGAGTGQGIQYF.

This clonotype has just a few counts. The rearrangement links TRBV5-1 to TRBJ1-1; D possibly corresponds to TRBD1 (6 bases). The CDR3 consists of 13 residues. Germline CDR1 SGHRS, CDR2 YFSETQ. V gave up 5 bases and J gave up 1 base, with 9 bases separating them. The CDR3 DNA follows: TGCGCCAGCAGAGAACAGGGGAACACTGAAGCTTTCTTT. It codes for CASREQGNTEAFF.

This clonotype came up a few times. This sequence joins TRBV15 and TRBJ2-1; TRBD2 might be the D (5 bases). Germline assignment: CDR1 LNHNV and CDR2 YYDKDF (reference sequence). This CDR3 has 15 residues. V lost 0 bases and J lost 5, with 11 bases in between. The chain's CDR3 is CATSRETTLNNEQFF. CDR3 nucleotides: TGTGCCACCAGCAGAGAGACTACATTAAACAATGAGCAGTTCTTC.

This clonotype was found many times. DNA for the CDR3: TGCGCCAGCAGCTTACGGGGACATAATTCACCCCTCCACTTT. Protein: CASSLRGHNSPLHF. V gene TRBV5-1 combines with J gene TRBJ1-6; possible D gene TRBD1, 5 bases. The CDR3 is 14 residues long. Germline V CDR1 and CDR2: SGHRS, YFSETQ. The V and J ends lost 2 bases and 5 bases respectively, with 8 bases between them. The whole variable domain, remainder taken from reference TRBV5-1 and TRBJ1-6, is KAGVTQTPRYLIKTRGQQVTLSCSPISGHRSVSWYQQTPGQGLQFLFEYFSETQRNKGNFPGRFSGRQFSNSRSEMNVSTLELGDSALYLCASSLRGHNSPLHFGNGTRLTVT.

This clonotype has at least ten counts. The genes are TRBV7-6 and TRBJ1-1; TRBD1 matches at 12 bases. V lost 4 bases, J lost 10 bases, and 7 bases stayed unmatched. CDR1 SGHVS and CDR2 FNYEAQ come from the germline V gene. The CDR3 covers 14 residues. The CDR3 sequence is CASSSPGQGAGAFF. CDR3 DNA: TGTGCCAGCAGCTCACCGGGACAGGGGGCTGGAGCTTTCTTT.

This clonotype has only a few counts. The chain joins TRBV24-1 to TRBJ2-3, with TRBD2 identical over 7 bases. CDR1 and CDR2 from the germline V gene are KGHDR and SFDVKD. The V segment lost 5 bases and the J segment 0 bases; nucleotides outside the gene matches: 16. The CDR3 spans 19 residues. The CDR3 sequence: CATSAAFGGGGRSTDTQYF. Here the CDR3 DNA reads TGTGCCACCAGTGCGGCCTTCGGCGGGGGAGGTCGTAGCACAGATACGCAGTATTTT.

This clonotype was seen more than once but under ten times. The junction and the germline gene differ at one end; a read error may be behind it. The chain joins TRBV6-6 to TRBJ1-3; D gene uncertain. The CDR3 extends over 14 amino acids. Germline V gene lookup returns CDR1 MNHNY and CDR2 SVGAGI (reference sequence). CDR3 coding DNA: TGTGCCAGCAGTAACTCAGCAAACGGAAACACCATATATTTT. It encodes CASSNSANGNTIYF.

The sample holds many counts of this clonotype. The chain carries TRBV20-1 and TRBJ2-7; D ambiguous. Germline-derived CDR1 and CDR2 are DFQATT and SNEGSKA (reference sequence). With 5 bases removed from V and 4 bases from J, the gap between germline ends came to 9 bases. The CDR3 contains 11 residues. CDR3 bases: TGCAGTGCTCTTACCTCATACGAGCAGTACTTC. This translates into CSALTSYEQYF.

V and J are TRBV7-9 and TRBJ1-1; TRBD1 agrees at 8 bases. The CDR3 length is 14 residues. Trimming cost V 3 bases and J 4 bases; bases outside gene matches: 4. Germline CDR1 SEHNR, CDR2 FQNEAQ (reference sequence). The CDR3, as DNA: TGTGCCAGCAGCTTCACGGACAGGGCCACTGAAGCTTTCTTT. It encodes CASSFTDRATEAFF.

This clonotype was seen a few times. This rearrangement joins TRBV20-1 to TRBJ1-1, with no clear D. The CDR3 length is 13 residues. Trimming took off 3 bases at V and 4 bases at J, with 12 bases between the two ends. Germline-derived CDR1 and CDR2 are DFQATT and SNEGSKA (reference sequence). This CDR3 reads CSASLGGSTEAFF. DNA of the CDR3: TGCAGTGCTAGTTTGGGAGGGAGCACTGAAGCTTTCTTT.

V usage is TRBV7-9 and J usage is TRBJ2-1; 15 bases map to TRBD2. Per germline, CDR1 SEHNR and CDR2 FQNEAQ (reference sequence). With V trimmed by 5 bases and J by 3 bases, 2 bases remained unmatched. This CDR3 contains 16 residues. This CDR3 is CASSGTSGGNYNEQFF. The CDR3, as DNA: TGTGCCAGCAGCGGGACTAGCGGGGGGAACTACAATGAGCAGTTCTTC.